One sample yielded the 21 T cell receptor beta chains listed below, sequenced in a study of cytomegalovirus exposure and HLA in healthy donors. With 60 Vbeta and 13 Jbeta primers, the PCR was carried out. Data came from immunoSEQ multiplex PCR; TCRdb stores just in-frame clones and leaves some out. The sample contains about 130,000 clones, 83% of which appear only once. Material for sequencing was PBMCs. These TCRs come from a woman aged 40 to 50 in good health and CMV-seropositive.

The chain is built from TRBV29-1 and TRBJ1-1, with D possibly being TRBD1 (6 bases). Deletions cut 8 bases from V and 2 bases from J, with 15 bases between. The CDR3 covers 13 residues. Germline V gene data show CDR1 as SQVTM and CDR2 as ANQGSEA. The CDR3 DNA is TGCAGCCCAATATTGGGGGCCAACACTGAAGCTTTCTTT. Translation: CSPILGANTEAFF. The full variable domain, in which reference TRBV29-1 and TRBJ1-1 provide the parts outside the CDR3, is SAVISQKPSRDICQRGTSLTIQCQVDSQVTMMFWYRQQPGQSLTLIATANQGSEATYESGFVIDKFPISRPNLTFSTLTVSNMSPEDSSIYLCSPILGANTEAFFGQGTRLTVV.

This chain connects TRBV7-6 to TRBJ2-3; 16 bases match TRBD2. Per germline, CDR1 SGHVS and CDR2 FNYEAQ. The V and J ends lost 5 bases and 2 bases, in that order; junction bases with no gene match: 7. This CDR3 is built from 18 residues. The CDR3 loop reads CASSTTGTSGRVTDTQYF. The CDR3 coding sequence is TGTGCCAGCAGCACCACCGGGACTAGCGGGAGGGTCACAGATACGCAGTATTTT.

V usage is TRBV30 and J usage is TRBJ1-5, with 7 bases matching TRBD1. The CDR3 loop spans 15 amino acids. In germline, CDR1 is GTSNPN, CDR2 SVGIG (reference sequence). V dropped 5 bases and J dropped 9; count of bases not matched to a gene: 16. The CDR3 region is CAWPEARQGPRPQHF. Here the CDR3 DNA reads TGTGCCTGGCCGGAGGCTCGACAGGGCCCCCGGCCCCAGCATTTT.

V is TRBV15 and J is TRBJ2-1; 10 bases map to TRBD2. The CDR3 totals 17 residues. V trimming: 4 bases; J trimming: 4 bases; junction bases outside the gene matches: 10. From germline, CDR1 is LNHNV and CDR2 YYDKDF (reference sequence). CDR3 in DNA: TGTGCCACCAGCAACCTTGGGAGCGGGAGGGGATACAATGAGCAGTTCTTC. Encoded protein: CATSNLGSGRGYNEQFF.

The chain uses TRBV5-1 and TRBJ2-7; 11 bases are a match to TRBD1. Trimming took 7 bases from V and 5 from J; bases not matched to a gene: 8. The CDR3 length is 14 residues. Germline V lookup: CDR1 SGHRS, CDR2 YFSETQ. The CDR3 bases are TGCGCCAGCTCCCTAGTGGGACAGGGGGACGAGCAGTACTTC. It translates to CASSLVGQGDEQYF.

The V call is TRBV6-5, the J call TRBJ2-1, with TRBD2 matching over 9 bases. The V segment lost 6 bases and the J segment 10 bases; nucleotides outside the gene matches: 7. The germline V gene encodes CDR1 MNHEY and CDR2 SVGAGI. The CDR3 sequence is 13 residues long. The CDR3 reads CASSTGTSMEQFF. The CDR3 nucleotides read TGTGCCAGCAGCACAGGGACTAGCATGGAGCAGTTCTTC.

This chain uses TRBV5-1 with TRBJ2-7, with a weak D call TRBD1 (6 bases). Trimming removed 5 bases at V and 2 bases at J, with 11 bases between. CDR3 length: 13 residues. Germline CDR1 is SGHRS and CDR2 is YFSETQ. In nucleotides, the CDR3 is TGCGCCAGCAGTCAACAGGGTACCTACGAGCAGTACTTC. Translated: CASSQQGTYEQYF. Drawing the rest from reference TRBV5-1 and TRBJ2-7, the complete variable domain is KAGVTQTPRYLIKTRGQQVTLSCSPISGHRSVSWYQQTPGQGLQFLFEYFSETQRNKGNFPGRFSGRQFSNSRSEMNVSTLELGDSALYLCASSQQGTYEQYFGPGTRLTVT.

The rearrangement uses TRBV18 and TRBJ1-5; no firm D call. Between the trimmed V and J ends, which lost 3 bases and 3 bases, there was a span of 12 bases. CDR1 is KGHSH, CDR2 LQKENI, per germline. This CDR3 has 15 residues. CDR3 nucleotide sequence: TGTGCCAGCTCACCCTCCGGGAACAACAATCAGCCCCAGCATTTT. Amino acid sequence: CASSPSGNNNQPQHF.

This chain uses TRBV19 with TRBJ2-4; TRBD2 agrees at 10 bases. The CDR3 consists of 15 residues. Trimming removed 1 base from V and 16 bases from J; junction bases left unmatched: 13. Germline values: CDR1 LNHDA, CDR2 SQIVND (reference sequence). Written as DNA, the CDR3 is TGTGCCAGTAGTATAGCGGCGGGGAGCGGGAGGGATCGATACTTC. This gives the protein CASSIAAGSGRDRYF.

V and J are TRBV27 and TRBJ2-1; possible D gene TRBD2, 5 bases. Trimming removed 5 bases from V and 10 bases from J, with 15 bases in between. From germline, CDR1 is MNHEY and CDR2 SMNVEV (reference sequence). The CDR3 extends over 13 amino acids. CDR3 loop: CASSLRGWREQFF. CDR3 DNA sequence: TGTGCCAGCAGTCTCAGAGGGTGGCGGGAGCAGTTCTTC.

This clone was seen just once. CDR3 loop: CASSDLNRRSSYEQYF. The CDR3 DNA follows: TGTGCCAGCAGTGACCTTAACAGGAGAAGCTCCTACGAGCAGTACTTC. The gene calls are TRBV6-4 and TRBJ2-7, with D possibly TRBD1 on 5 matching bases. Trimming stripped 2 bases from V and 0 bases from J, with 14 bases between. The CDR3 extends over 16 amino acids. Per the germline V gene, CDR1 is MRHNA and CDR2 is SNTAGT.

The J gene is TRBJ2-5, the V gene TRBV12-1; the table's D call, TRBD2, has no DNA check behind it. TRBV12-1 is a listed pseudogene. This CDR3 comprises 18 residues. CDR3 protein: CASSFVSYGMKSGETQYF. Here the CDR3 DNA reads TGTGCCAGCAGCTTTGTTTCCTACGGTATGAAGAGCGGGGAGACCCAGTACTTC.

About this clone itself: At one boundary the junction diverges from the germline segment, which might be a read error. The V gene is TRBV7-7, the J gene TRBJ2-3; D perhaps matches TRBD2 (6 bases). The CDR3 is 15 residues long. In germline, CDR1 is SSHAT, CDR2 FNYEAQ (reference sequence). The CDR3 DNA reads TGTGCTAGCAGCTTACTGGCTAGCGAAACAGATACGCAGTATTTT. It encodes CASSLLASETDTQYF.

The sample holds one count of this clone. The CDR3 bases are TGTGCCAGCAGCGATAAGGGCCTAGCGGGCACCCGCACAGATACGCAGTATTTT. It is translated as CASSDKGLAGTRTDTQYF. The gene calls are TRBV7-2 and TRBJ2-3, with TRBD2 identical over 8 bases. Germline-derived CDR1 and CDR2 are SGHTA and FQGNSA. The length of the CDR3 is 18 residues. Trimming at V came to 5 bases and at J to 1 base, leaving 14 bases not matched to a gene.

In this sample, this clone turned up a few times. V usage is TRBV4-3 and J usage is TRBJ2-1, with 10 bases fitting TRBD2. This CDR3 is built from 15 residues. The trim removed 6 bases at V and 6 bases at J, leaving 8 bases unmatched. Germline assignment: CDR1 LGHNA and CDR2 YSLEER. CDR3 residues: CASRRALAGSNEQFF. CDR3 coding DNA: TGCGCCAGCAGGCGTGCACTAGCGGGATCCAATGAGCAGTTCTTC.

CDR3 nucleotides: TGTGCCAGTAGTTTTGGAGGGCTCCATCAGCCCCAGCATTTT. Translating gives CASSFGGLHQPQHF. This chain links TRBV19 with TRBJ1-5; no definite D call. From germline, CDR1 is LNHDA and CDR2 SQIVND (reference sequence). Trimming shortened V by 5 bases and J by 5 bases, and 13 bases separated the two germline ends. The CDR3 is made up of 14 amino acids.

The chain recombines TRBV6-1 with TRBJ2-5; 8 positions agree with TRBD2. The CDR3 has 14 amino acids. The germline gives CDR1 MNHNS, CDR2 SASEGT. V shed 7 bases and J 5 bases; nucleotides not matched to a gene: 9. The DNA for the CDR3 is TGTGCCAGCAATCCCCCGACGGGAGGGGAGACCCAGTACTTC. Its protein is CASNPPTGGETQYF.

The chain uses TRBV10-2 and TRBJ2-3; D possibly corresponds to TRBD2 (6 bases). The CDR3 is 16 residues long. The V gene lost 6 bases and the J gene lost 6 bases, with 22 bases spanning the gap. CDR1 and CDR2 from the germline V gene are WSHSY and SAAADI. CDR3 sequence reads: CASRPRASSDSDTQYF. For the CDR3, the DNA is TGCGCCAGCAGACCGAGAGCGTCTAGCGATTCGGATACGCAGTATTTT.

This chain joins TRBV10-1 and TRBJ2-2, with 10 positions matching TRBD1. V shed 8 bases, J shed 4 bases, and the junction held 7 bases outside the gene matches. The CDR3 runs 15 residues. Germline CDR1 reads WNHNN; CDR2 reads SYGVQD (reference sequence). DNA for the CDR3: TGCGCCAGCGGATCCGGGACAGGGGTCACCGGGGAGCTGTTTTTT. Amino acid sequence: CASGSGTGVTGELFF.

A few counts support this clone. The chain is built from TRBV6-1 and TRBJ2-5, with TRBD1 matching over 11 bases. The assigned J gene may be wrong: the sequence end matches TRBJ2-7 better. CDR3 size: 14 residues. CDR1 is MNHNS and CDR2 is SASEGT in the germline V gene. The CDR3 spells CASRGGTGGYEQYF. The CDR3, as DNA: TGTGCCAGCAGGGGGGGGACAGGGGGCTACGAGCAGTACTTC.

The V and J genes are TRBV5-1 and TRBJ2-7; D might be TRBD2 (6 bases). Trimming removed 3 bases from V and 2 bases from J, with 15 bases in between. The V gene's germline CDR1 is SGHRS and CDR2 YFSETQ. CDR3 length equals 15 residues. This CDR3 is CASSYAGDSTYEQYF. In DNA form, the CDR3 reads TGCGCCAGCAGCTACGCCGGGGACTCGACCTACGAGCAGTACTTC.